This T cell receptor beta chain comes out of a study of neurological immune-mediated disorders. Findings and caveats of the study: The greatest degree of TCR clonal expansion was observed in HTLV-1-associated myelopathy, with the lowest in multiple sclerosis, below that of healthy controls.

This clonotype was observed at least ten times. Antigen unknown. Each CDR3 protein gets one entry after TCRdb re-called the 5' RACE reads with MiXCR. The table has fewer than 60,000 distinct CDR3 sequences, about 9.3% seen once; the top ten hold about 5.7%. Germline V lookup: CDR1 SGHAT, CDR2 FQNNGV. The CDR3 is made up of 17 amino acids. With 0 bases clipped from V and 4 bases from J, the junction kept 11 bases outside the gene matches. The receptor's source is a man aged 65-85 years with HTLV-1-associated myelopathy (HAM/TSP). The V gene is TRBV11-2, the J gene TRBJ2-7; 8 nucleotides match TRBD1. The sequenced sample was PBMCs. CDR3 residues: CASSLDFSGTGGYEQYF. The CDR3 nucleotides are TGTGCCAGCAGCTTAGATTTTTCAGGGACAGGTGGTTACGAGCAGTACTTC.